This is a list of T cell receptor beta chains from one sample in a study of cytomegalovirus exposure and HLA in healthy donors. Some clones are missing from TCRdb's copy, which holds only in-frame ones; the method was immunoSEQ multiplex PCR. The table lists approximately 170,000 clones, over 65% of them singletons. Sequencing was carried out using PBMCs. The receptors originated from a woman aged 40 to 50 in good health and CMV-seropositive. The conserved cysteine and the conserved F or W are not part of the CDR3 here. The D gene is left open where the match is weak.

>TRBJ1-5|.|TRBV7-2
ASSLRTGNQPQH
>TRBJ2-1|TRBD1|TRBV7-2
ASSPQGSPYNEQF
>TRBJ1-5|.|TRBV7-2
ASSLRGQPQH
>TRBJ2-4|TRBD2|TRBV19
ASSIGGLAGNIQY
>TRBJ1-2|.|TRBV6-4
ANDSDYGYT
>TRBJ1-5|TRBD1|TRBV19
ASNSGGRGVGSNQPQH
>TRBJ1-3|.|TRBV10-2
ASSAGAGSWSAGNTIY
>TRBJ1-2|TRBD1|TRBV19
ASTTGQGDGYT
>TRBJ2-7|TRBD1|TRBV7-9
ASSYWTGGSYEQY
>TRBJ1-2|TRBD1|TRBV6-5
ASGDRVGYGYT
>TRBJ1-2|.|TRBV10-3
AISDGRGYT
>TRBJ1-2|.|TRBV5-1
ASSPNTEFYGYT
>TRBJ2-1|.|TRBV11-2
ASSLVYGGAGKGYEQF
>TRBJ1-5|TRBD1|TRBV19
ASSGGTGVTQPQH
>TRBJ1-1|TRBD1|TRBV5-4
ASSLGERTGRVNTEAF
>TRBJ1-2|TRBD1|TRBV9
ASSVDNGQGGYT
>TRBJ2-2|TRBD2|TRBV2
ASSASGRVATGELF
>TRBJ1-1|.|TRBV2
ATTRIGSTEAF
>.|TRBD2|TRBV6-5
ASSYISGGAYEQY
>TRBJ1-1|.|TRBV7-2
ASSLGGLTEAF
>TRBJ2-7|TRBD1|TRBV29-1
SVRDRGYEQY
>TRBJ2-5|TRBD1|TRBV11-2
ASSQGDRGRETQY
>TRBJ1-2|TRBD1|TRBV19
ASSPLGTGKNYGYT
>TRBJ2-7|.|TRBV21-1
ASSKLLSGQGLNYEQY
>TRBJ2-3|TRBD2|TRBV4-3
ASSQGPAGGGTDTQY
>TRBJ2-6|.|TRBV21-1
ASSSSIRALGANVLT
>TRBJ1-1|TRBD1|TRBV4-3
ASSQAGQGKSEAF
>TRBJ1-1|.|TRBV4-2
ASSQGRVRTEAF
>TRBJ2-1|TRBD2|TRBV9
ASSPTSGVSYNEQF
>TRBJ1-2|.|TRBV7-2
ASSPRQVGYT
>TRBJ2-3|TRBD2|TRBV19
ASSIGGGFTDTQY